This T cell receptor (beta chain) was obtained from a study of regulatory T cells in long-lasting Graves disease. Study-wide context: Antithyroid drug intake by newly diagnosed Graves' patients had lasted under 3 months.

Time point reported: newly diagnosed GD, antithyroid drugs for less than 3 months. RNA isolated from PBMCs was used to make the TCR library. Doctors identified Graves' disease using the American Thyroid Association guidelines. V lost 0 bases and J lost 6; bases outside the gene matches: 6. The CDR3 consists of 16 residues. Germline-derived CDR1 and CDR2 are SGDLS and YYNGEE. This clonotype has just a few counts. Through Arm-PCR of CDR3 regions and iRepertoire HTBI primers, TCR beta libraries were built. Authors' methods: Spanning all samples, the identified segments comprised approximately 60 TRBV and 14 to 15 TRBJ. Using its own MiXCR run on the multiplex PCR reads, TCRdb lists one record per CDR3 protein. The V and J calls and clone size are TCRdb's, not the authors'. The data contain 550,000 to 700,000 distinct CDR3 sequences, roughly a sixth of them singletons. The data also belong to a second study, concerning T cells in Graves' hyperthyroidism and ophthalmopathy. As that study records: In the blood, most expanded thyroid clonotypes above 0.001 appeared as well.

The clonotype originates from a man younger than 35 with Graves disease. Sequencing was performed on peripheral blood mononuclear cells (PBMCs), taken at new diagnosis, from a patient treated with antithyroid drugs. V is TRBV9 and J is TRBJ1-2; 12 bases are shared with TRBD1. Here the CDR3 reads CASSVDRDRGRDGYTF. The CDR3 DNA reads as TGTGCCAGCAGCGTAGACCGGGACAGGGGGCGGGATGGCTACACCTTC.